Below, 21 T cell receptor beta chains from the same sample are listed, as sequenced in a study of spatial heterogeneity in lung cancer. General study findings and limits: Intratumoral expanded alpha and beta TCR counts were found to track tumor mutation counts.

Time point specified: sample taken at primary tumor resection. TCRdb independently ran MiXCR on the 5' RACE reads; one entry per CDR3 protein. The repertoire holds around 13,000 distinct CDR3 sequences, with approximately 4.6% as singletons. These receptors have no known antigen. This material consisted of lung tumor tissue, taken at surgery. Every receptor here comes from a male donor with early-stage non-small cell lung cancer.

This clonotype was seen many times. This rearrangement joins TRBV11-2 to TRBJ1-2; D might be TRBD1 (5 bases). V was trimmed by 0 bases and J by 4 bases, leaving 9 bases between them. Germline V CDR1 and CDR2: SGHAT, FQNNGV. The CDR3 consists of 14 residues. In DNA, the CDR3 is TGTGCCAGCAGCTTAGATGGGGGAAGCTATGGCTACACCTTC. This codes for CASSLDGGSYGYTF.

This clonotype showed up just a few times. The chain recombines TRBV20-1 with TRBJ2-3, with 7 nucleotides matching TRBD2. The junction had 6 bases not matched to a gene; V was cut back by 1 base and J by 5 bases. Germline V gene sequence: CDR1 DFQATT, CDR2 SNEGSKA (reference sequence). The CDR3 length is 14 residues. CDR3: CSARGSLAVDTQYF. The CDR3 DNA reads as TGCAGTGCTAGAGGATCCCTAGCGGTAGATACGCAGTATTTT.

Ten or more counts support this clonotype. This CDR3 reads CSATWGESEAFF. The CDR3 nucleotides are TGCAGTGCTACTTGGGGAGAATCTGAAGCTTTCTTT. The rearrangement uses TRBV20-1 and TRBJ1-1; D is undetermined. CDR1 is DFQATT and CDR2 is SNEGSKA in the germline V gene (reference sequence). The CDR3 extends over 12 amino acids. V lost 4 bases and J lost 6, with 12 bases in between.

V usage is TRBV10-1 and J usage is TRBJ2-3, with D perhaps matching TRBD2 (7 bases). V lost 6 bases and J 3 bases, leaving 16 bases between the germline ends. Germline V gene sequence: CDR1 WNHNN, CDR2 SYGVQD (reference sequence). The length of the CDR3 is 15 residues. CDR3 amino acids: CASSLRGGRTDTQYF. Here the CDR3 DNA reads TGCGCCAGCAGCCTACGCGGGGGCAGAACAGATACGCAGTATTTT.

This clonotype was seen many times. The chain uses TRBV7-2 and TRBJ2-1; TRBD2 matches 11 bases. In germline, CDR1 is SGHTA, CDR2 FQGNSA. V shed 5 bases, J shed 8 bases, and the junction held 14 bases outside the gene matches. This CDR3 has 17 residues. Here the CDR3 DNA reads TGTGCCAGCAGCCCCCACTCTGGGCTAGCGGGGGGTTATGAGCAGTTCTTC. It encodes CASSPHSGLAGGYEQFF. Full variable domain (missing parts from reference TRBV7-2 and TRBJ2-1): GAGVSQSPSNKVTEKGKDVELRCDPISGHTALYWYRQSLGQGLEFLIYFQGNSAPDKSGLPSDRFSAERTGGSVSTLTIQRTQQEDSAVYLCASSPHSGLAGGYEQFFGPGTRLTVL.

This clonotype was detected ten times or more. The chain links TRBV5-1 to TRBJ1-1, with D hard to call. Germline CDR1 reads SGHRS; CDR2 reads YFSETQ. This CDR3 comprises 13 residues. Trimming cost V 5 bases and J 4 bases, with 12 bases left between them. The CDR3 reads CASSWSGSTEAFF. In DNA, the CDR3 is TGCGCCAGCAGTTGGTCGGGAAGCACTGAAGCTTTCTTT.

This clonotype was seen many times. CDR3 DNA: TGTGCCAGCAGCTTGGAACAGATATCCTACAATGAGCAGTTCTTC. It translates to CASSLEQISYNEQFF. V and J are TRBV5-4 and TRBJ2-1; D remains unclear. V lost 0 bases to trimming and J lost 1 base, with 8 bases between them. The CDR3 extends over 15 amino acids. Germline V CDR1 and CDR2: SGHNT, YYREEE (reference sequence).

There are many counts of this clonotype. The gene calls are TRBV2 and TRBJ2-2; D unresolved. Germline-derived CDR1 and CDR2 are SNHLY and FYNNEI. CDR3 size: 13 residues. Trimming removed 6 bases at V and 0 bases at J, with 5 bases between. CDR3 bases: TGTGCCAGCAGACAGACGAACACCGGGGAGCTGTTTTTT. Its protein is CASRQTNTGELFF. Using reference TRBV2 and TRBJ2-2 for the parts outside the CDR3, the full variable domain is EPEVTQTPSHQVTQMGQEVILRCVPISNHLYFYWYRQILGQKVEFLVSFYNNEISEKSEIFDDQFSVERPDGSNFTLKIRSTKLEDSAMYFCASRQTNTGELFFGEGSRLTVL.

This clonotype was seen ten or more times. J is TRBJ1-2 and V is TRBV4-3, with D maybe TRBD1 (5 bases). CDR1 and CDR2 (germline): LGHNA, YSLEER. Trimming removed 0 bases at V and 2 bases at J, with 10 bases between. This CDR3 has 15 residues. CDR3: CASSQDRGGNYGYTF. CDR3 in DNA: TGCGCCAGCAGCCAAGATAGGGGAGGGAACTATGGCTACACCTTC.

This clonotype was recorded many times. V is TRBV4-3 and J is TRBJ1-1; 7 bases line up with TRBD1. This CDR3 has 13 residues. Germline V gene lookup returns CDR1 LGHNA and CDR2 YSLEER. With 1 base clipped from V and 11 bases from J, the junction kept 7 bases outside the gene matches. CDR3 amino acids: CASSQGRGIKAFF. DNA of the CDR3: TGCGCCAGCAGCCAAGGCAGGGGGATAAAGGCTTTCTTT.

There are many counts of this clonotype. This chain links TRBV20-1 with TRBJ2-3; D is undetermined. CDR3 length: 14 amino acids. Trimming shortened V by 6 bases and J by 0 bases, and 13 bases separated the two germline ends. Germline V CDR1 and CDR2: DFQATT, SNEGSKA (reference sequence). The CDR3 spells CSAYLQTSTDTQYF. DNA of the CDR3: TGCAGTGCGTACTTACAAACTAGCACAGATACGCAGTATTTT.

This clonotype was seen a handful of times. The J gene is TRBJ2-3, the V gene TRBV15; 14 bases are a match to TRBD2. From germline, CDR1 is LNHNV and CDR2 YYDKDF (reference sequence). This CDR3 has 20 amino acids. The V and J ends lost 4 bases and 1 base, in that order; junction bases with no gene match: 13. CDR3 DNA sequence: TGTGCCACCAGCACTGGACTAGCGGGGGGAAGCTCCGGCGGCACAGATACGCAGTATTTT. Residues: CATSTGLAGGSSGGTDTQYF.

This clonotype was seen many times. V is TRBV6-5 and J is TRBJ2-1; D might be TRBD1 (6 bases). V was clipped by 8 bases and J by 9 bases, with 20 bases between them. This CDR3 comprises 14 residues. Germline assignment: CDR1 MNHEY and CDR2 SVGAGI. The CDR3, as DNA: TGTGCCAGCTGCCCTCTAGGACAGTCGGGTGAGCAGTTCTTC. Translating it yields CASCPLGQSGEQFF.

The V call is TRBV11-1, the J call TRBJ2-1; TRBD1 agrees at 8 bases. Trimming took 5 bases from V and 0 from J; bases not matched to a gene: 6. Germline V gene lookup returns CDR1 SGHAT and CDR2 FQDESV (reference sequence). The CDR3 is 16 amino acids. In nucleotides, the CDR3 is TGTGCCAGCAGCGCTCCCAGGGGGCGCTCCTACAATGAGCAGTTCTTC. Protein product: CASSAPRGRSYNEQFF.

This clonotype was detected a few times. The rearrangement joins TRBV28 to TRBJ1-1; 7 bases fit TRBD1. CDR3 length: 14 residues. CDR1 is MDHEN and CDR2 is SYDVKM in the germline V gene. Losses at the gene ends were 6 bases for V and 1 base for J; bases not matched to a gene: 5. CDR3 coding DNA: TGTGCCAGCAGAGCAGGGGGGAAGAACACTGAAGCTTTCTTT. Translation: CASRAGGKNTEAFF.

V gene TRBV29-1 combines with J gene TRBJ2-1; perhaps TRBD2 as D (5 bases). The CDR3 is 14 amino acids. Between the trimmed V and J ends, which lost 1 base and 10 bases, there was a span of 17 bases. The germline gives CDR1 SQVTM, CDR2 ANQGSEA. The CDR3 DNA sequence: TGCAGCGTTGAAGGGGCTAGCTCAGCGTGGGAGCAGTTCTTC. Translation gives CSVEGASSAWEQFF.

This clonotype was seen a handful of times. The chain recombines TRBV5-1 with TRBJ2-2; D is uncertain. Per the germline V gene, CDR1 is SGHRS and CDR2 is YFSETQ. Trimming stripped 3 bases from V and 1 base from J, with 7 bases between. This CDR3 is 14 amino acids long. The CDR3 DNA is TGCGCCAGCAGCTCAGATTTGAACACCGGGGAGCTGTTTTTT. This codes for CASSSDLNTGELFF.

This clonotype showed up many times. The CDR3 DNA is TGTGCCAGCAGTTTAGAGCATCGTCAGCCCCAGCATTTT. Amino acids: CASSLEHRQPQHF. The genes are TRBV12-3 or TRBV12-4 and TRBJ1-5; no clear D. This CDR3 comprises 13 residues. V lost 1 base and J lost 6, with 7 bases in between.

The chain carries TRBV5-1 and TRBJ2-7; TRBD1 matches at 12 bases. The CDR3 spans 14 residues. V trimming: 3 bases; J trimming: 4 bases; junction bases outside the gene matches: 2. The V gene's germline CDR1 is SGHRS and CDR2 YFSETQ. The CDR3 coding sequence is TGCGCCAGCAGCTCGGGACAGGGGGCATACGAGCAGTACTTC. Its translation is CASSSGQGAYEQYF. Variable domain in full (rest from reference TRBV5-1 and TRBJ2-7): KAGVTQTPRYLIKTRGQQVTLSCSPISGHRSVSWYQQTPGQGLQFLFEYFSETQRNKGNFPGRFSGRQFSNSRSEMNVSTLELGDSALYLCASSSGQGAYEQYFGPGTRLTVT.

This rearrangement joins TRBV5-1 to TRBJ2-7, with D perhaps TRBD1 (6 bases). V dropped 2 bases and J dropped 8 bases, with 11 bases sitting between them. CDR3 length equals 12 residues. The germline CDR1 and CDR2 sequences are SGHRS and YFSETQ. As DNA, the CDR3 is TGCGCCAGCAGCTTAAGTACAGGGCAGCAGTACTTC. This codes for CASSLSTGQQYF.

This chain connects TRBV12-3 or TRBV12-4 to TRBJ2-2, with 7 bases lining up with TRBD2. V was pared by 3 bases and J by 7 bases, with 8 bases of the junction left unmatched. This CDR3 contains 15 residues. The CDR3 loop reads CASSLLAGRDGELFF. The CDR3 DNA sequence: TGTGCCAGCAGTTTGCTCGCAGGGAGGGACGGGGAGCTGTTTTTT.